A single sample gave rise to the 25 T cell receptor beta chains below, sequenced in a study of PD-L1 blockade in urothelial cancer. Specified time point: peripheral blood 6 weeks after treatment start. The data were produced by immunoSEQ multiplex PCR, yet TCRdb's version contains in-frame clones alone and is incomplete. The profile shows 35,000 to 50,000 clones, approximately 83% of them singletons. The sample in question was PBMCs, obtained around atezolizumab (anti-PD-L1) treatment. All receptors derive from a man aged 55 to 70 with urothelial cancer.

J is TRBJ2-3 and V is TRBV2; 9 bases are a match to TRBD1. V shed 7 bases and J 3 bases; nucleotides not matched to a gene: 5. In germline, CDR1 is SNHLY, CDR2 FYNNEI. This CDR3 has 14 residues. CDR3 DNA sequence: TGTGCCAGCAACCCTGGACAGGGGACAGATACGCAGTATTTT. Its translation: CASNPGQGTDTQYF.

This chain uses TRBV7-3 with TRBJ1-3; tentatively, D is TRBD1 (5 bases). The CDR3 is 16 amino acids. CDR1 SGHTA and CDR2 FQGTGA come from the germline V gene. V gave up 4 bases and J gave up 5 bases, with 18 bases separating them. CDR3 nucleotide sequence: TGTGCCAGCAGCTCAACCAGGTTGGGGCTAAGAAACACCATATATTTT. Protein: CASSSTRLGLRNTIYF.

The chain is built from TRBV14 and TRBJ2-5; D gene unclear. Per the germline V gene, CDR1 is SGHDN and CDR2 is FVKESK. This CDR3 region has 13 residues. V was clipped by 0 bases and J by 3 bases, with 5 bases between them. The CDR3 is CASSQEGEETQYF. The CDR3 nucleotides are TGTGCCAGCAGCCAAGAAGGAGAAGAGACCCAGTACTTC.

The chain combines TRBV2 with TRBJ2-5; no reliable D call. Looked up from germline, CDR1 is SNHLY and CDR2 is FYNNEI. CDR3 length equals 11 residues. Trimming shortened V by 5 bases and J by 5 bases, and 6 bases separated the two germline ends. Here the CDR3 DNA reads TGTGCCAGCAGTCCGTCCGAGACCCAGTACTTC. It codes for CASSPSETQYF. Using reference TRBV2 and TRBJ2-5 for the parts outside the CDR3, the full variable domain is EPEVTQTPSHQVTQMGQEVILRCVPISNHLYFYWYRQILGQKVEFLVSFYNNEISEKSEIFDDQFSVERPDGSNFTLKIRSTKLEDSAMYFCASSPSETQYFGPGTRLLVL.

The V gene is TRBV30, the J gene TRBJ1-2; TRBD1 aligns across 8 bases. V lost 4 bases and J lost 3; bases outside the gene matches: 4. Germline CDR1 reads GTSNPN; CDR2 reads SVGIG (reference sequence). The CDR3 sequence is 13 residues long. The CDR3 DNA follows: TGTGCCTGGAAAGGACAGGGTGACTATGGCTACACCTTC. It is translated as CAWKGQGDYGYTF.

J is TRBJ1-4 and V is TRBV29-1; D unclear. Per germline, CDR1 SQVTM and CDR2 ANQGSEA. The CDR3 consists of 10 residues. Trimming took 7 bases from V and 8 from J, leaving 8 bases between them. In DNA form, the CDR3 reads TGCAGCGCCGCTACGGAAAAACTGTTTTTT. Protein: CSAATEKLFF.

This sequence joins TRBV10-3 and TRBJ2-2; D perhaps matches TRBD1 (5 bases). Per germline, CDR1 ENHRY and CDR2 SYGVKD. The V gene lost 4 bases and the J gene lost 7 bases, with 10 bases spanning the gap. The CDR3 runs to 13 residues. CDR3 DNA: TGTGCCATCAGTGCCAGGGAAGACGGGGAGCTGTTTTTT. Translating gives CAISAREDGELFF.

The gene calls are TRBV30 and TRBJ1-6; D remains ambiguous. CDR1 and CDR2 from the germline V gene are GTSNPN and SVGIG (reference sequence). V was clipped by 3 bases and J by 9 bases, with 21 bases between them. The CDR3 covers 16 residues. This CDR3 reads CAWRVPGSPGGSPLHF. CDR3 DNA sequence: TGTGCCTGGAGGGTCCCGGGGTCTCCGGGTGGTTCACCCCTCCACTTT.

The chain combines TRBV18 with TRBJ2-2; possibly TRBD1 for D (6 bases). V lost 3 bases to trimming and J lost 4 bases, with 12 bases between them. CDR1 and CDR2 (germline): KGHSH, LQKENI. The CDR3 is 15 amino acids. The CDR3 reads CASSPKTGSTGELFF. CDR3 DNA: TGTGCCAGCTCACCCAAAACAGGGAGCACCGGGGAGCTGTTTTTT.

The chain combines TRBV5-1 with TRBJ2-4; D is possibly TRBD1 (6 bases). Trimming removed 4 bases at V and 5 bases at J, with 25 bases between. The V gene's germline CDR1 is SGHRS and CDR2 YFSETQ. CDR3 size: 18 residues. In DNA form, the CDR3 reads TGCGCCAGCAGCCGAGGGGACAAGTGGGGTGAATTTGAAAACATTCAGTACTTC. Residues: CASSRGDKWGEFENIQYF.

This clone appeared a few times. The gene calls are TRBV4-1 and TRBJ1-6, with a weak D call TRBD1 (6 bases). CDR1 and CDR2 (germline): MGHRA, YSYEKL. The length of the CDR3 is 18 residues. V lost 0 bases to trimming and J lost 11 bases, with 23 bases between them. CDR3 in amino acids: CASSQDLVGDTVSTPLHF. The CDR3 DNA reads as TGCGCCAGCAGCCAAGATTTGGTAGGGGACACGGTATCGACACCCCTCCACTTT.

The chain couples TRBV7-2 to TRBJ2-2, with D unresolved. This CDR3 region has 14 residues. Trimming stripped 1 base from V and 1 base from J, with 4 bases between. Germline lookup yields CDR1 SGHTA and CDR2 FQGNSA. The CDR3 region is CASSLDRNTGELFF. The CDR3, as DNA: TGTGCCAGCAGCTTAGACAGGAACACCGGGGAGCTGTTTTTT.

V is TRBV5-1 and J is TRBJ1-1, with D hard to call. CDR1 is SGHRS, CDR2 YFSETQ, per germline. The CDR3 has 14 amino acids. Trimming pared 1 base from V and 1 base from J, leaving 8 bases between. Written as DNA, the CDR3 is TGCGCCAGCAGCTTGATTAACGGGAACACTGAAGCTTTCTTT. Its translation: CASSLINGNTEAFF.

The gene calls are TRBV27 and TRBJ1-4; maybe TRBD1 (5 bases). Deletions cut 0 bases from V and 7 bases from J, with 12 bases between. Germline V gene sequence: CDR1 MNHEY, CDR2 SMNVEV (reference sequence). This CDR3 spans 15 amino acids. CDR3 bases: TGTGCCAGCAGTTTATCGGTTCGACAGATTGAAAAACTGTTTTTT. Translating gives CASSLSVRQIEKLFF.

The chain combines TRBV27 with TRBJ2-2; D is perhaps TRBD1 (6 bases). The CDR3 is 14 residues long. Germline values: CDR1 MNHEY, CDR2 SMNVEV (reference sequence). V lost 2 bases and J 4 bases, leaving 8 bases between the germline ends. The DNA for the CDR3 is TGTGCCAGCAGTTTACTAGGGGGCACCGGGGAGCTGTTTTTT. Encoded protein: CASSLLGGTGELFF.

The gene calls are TRBV7-3 and TRBJ1-1, with D hard to call. The length of the CDR3 is 13 residues. With 0 bases removed from V and 1 base from J, the gap between germline ends came to 3 bases. Germline V lookup: CDR1 SGHTA, CDR2 FQGTGA. The CDR3 bases are TGTGCCAGCAGCTTAACAGCGAACACTGAAGCTTTCTTT. It codes for CASSLTANTEAFF.

This chain joins TRBV2 and TRBJ2-3, with 7 bases fitting TRBD2. Germline V lookup: CDR1 SNHLY, CDR2 FYNNEI. The CDR3 loop spans 15 amino acids. Trimming took 3 bases from V and 6 from J; bases not matched to a gene: 9. CDR3 loop: CASSEIGTTDDTQYF. As DNA, the CDR3 is TGTGCCAGCAGTGAGATCGGGACTACCGATGATACGCAGTATTTT.

The V call is TRBV6-1, the J call TRBJ2-4; weak D call: TRBD2 (5 bases). Germline assignment: CDR1 MNHNS and CDR2 SASEGT. CDR3 length: 16 amino acids. The V end was cut by 0 bases, the J end by 7 bases, with 16 bases between. CDR3 in DNA: TGTGCCAGCAGTGAAGCCGAGGTCCCATGGAGGAACATTCAGTACTTC. It yields the protein CASSEAEVPWRNIQYF.

The CDR3 protein is CASSLGPDGGSTEAFF. CDR3 DNA: TGCGCCAGCAGCTTGGGACCCGACGGGGGGAGTACTGAAGCTTTCTTT. The V gene is TRBV5-1, the J gene TRBJ1-1; maybe TRBD1 (5 bases). This CDR3 comprises 16 residues. The V gene lost 0 bases and the J gene lost 5 bases, with 17 bases spanning the gap. Germline lookup yields CDR1 SGHRS and CDR2 YFSETQ. The full variable domain, in which reference TRBV5-1 and TRBJ1-1 provide the parts outside the CDR3, is KAGVTQTPRYLIKTRGQQVTLSCSPISGHRSVSWYQQTPGQGLQFLFEYFSETQRNKGNFPGRFSGRQFSNSRSEMNVSTLELGDSALYLCASSLGPDGGSTEAFFGQGTRLTVV.

The V and J genes are TRBV6-1 and TRBJ1-2; 8 bases map to TRBD1. The CDR3 contains 15 residues. The germline CDR1 and CDR2 sequences are MNHNS and SASEGT. J lost 2 bases, V lost 6 bases, and 8 bases had no gene match. CDR3 bases: TGTGCCAGCAGGAAGACAGGGGAGGGCAACTATGGCTACACCTTC. This gives the protein CASRKTGEGNYGYTF.

The rearrangement uses TRBV19 and TRBJ1-4; perhaps TRBD1 as D (6 bases). V lost 7 bases to trimming and J lost 5 bases, with 17 bases between them. CDR3 length: 15 amino acids. Germline CDR1 and CDR2: LNHDA and SQIVND (reference sequence). The CDR3 loop reads CASKDRGGRNEKLFF. In DNA form, the CDR3 reads TGTGCCAGTAAGGATAGGGGGGGCAGGAATGAAAAACTGTTTTTT.

The V and J genes are TRBV21-1 and TRBJ2-1; the DNA was not used to check the table's D call, TRBD2. TRBV21-1 constitutes a pseudogene. This CDR3 region has 13 residues. The chain's CDR3 is CAPTGVSYNEQFF. CDR3 nucleotide sequence: TGTGCCCCAACCGGGGTCTCCTACAATGAGCAGTTCTTC.

The gene calls are TRBV5-1 and TRBJ2-7, with D possibly matching TRBD2 (6 bases). V lost 4 bases and J lost 2, with 13 bases in between. The CDR3 sequence is 14 residues long. CDR1 is SGHRS and CDR2 is YFSETQ in the germline V gene. In DNA, the CDR3 is TGCGCCAGCAGCGTCGGGGGTGCACCCTACGAGCAGTACTTC. This sequence encodes CASSVGGAPYEQYF.

V gene TRBV6-1 combines with J gene TRBJ1-2; D remains unclear. With 1 base removed from V and 3 bases from J, the gap between germline ends came to 12 bases. The CDR3 covers 15 residues. Looked up from germline, CDR1 is MNHNS and CDR2 is SASEGT. CDR3 sequence: CASSEGGGRYYGYTF. The CDR3 DNA reads TGTGCCAGCAGTGAAGGGGGAGGGAGATACTATGGCTACACCTTC.

The chain uses TRBV4-1 and TRBJ2-7; 12 bases map to TRBD2. CDR3 length: 16 residues. Germline CDR1 is MGHRA and CDR2 is YSYEKL. The V segment lost 0 bases and the J segment 4 bases; nucleotides outside the gene matches: 4. The CDR3, as DNA: TGCGCCAGCAGCCAAGAAGGACTAGCGGGGTCGTACGAGCAGTACTTC. It encodes CASSQEGLAGSYEQYF.